Shown below are 5 T cell receptor beta chains from a single sample sequenced in a study of T cells in Graves' hyperthyroidism and ophthalmopathy. What was amplified from RNA transcripts were TCR beta CDR3 regions. First-round RT-PCR of the TCR CDR3 relied on the HTBI primer set. From the multiplex PCR reads, TCRdb called clonotypes with MiXCR, one entry per CDR3 protein. The sample consists of hundreds of thousands of distinct CDR3 sequences, around 21% of them appearing once. Sequenced sample: blood. The receptors come from a man aged 30 to 45 with Graves' ophthalmopathy.

The rearrangement joins TRBV12-3 or TRBV12-4 to TRBJ2-2; no clear D gene. V was pared by 3 bases and J by 6 bases, with 8 bases between. The CDR3 is made up of 13 amino acids. For the CDR3, the DNA is TGTGCCAGCAGTTTGTCTCACCCCGGGGAGCTGTTTTTT. Residues: CASSLSHPGELFF.

This clonotype has more than one count but fewer than ten. J is TRBJ2-5 and V is TRBV7-9; TRBD2 matches 11 bases. Trimming cost V 5 bases and J 2 bases; bases outside gene matches: 7. The CDR3 is 16 residues long. The germline gives CDR1 SEHNR, CDR2 FQNEAQ (reference sequence). CDR3 sequence: CASSASGTSGQETQYF. The CDR3 DNA follows: TGTGCCAGCAGCGCCTCCGGGACTAGCGGACAAGAGACCCAGTACTTC.

On this clonotype itself: Germline and junction disagree at one end, which may indicate a read error. The chain combines TRBV11-3 with TRBJ2-2; perhaps TRBD1 as D (6 bases). Germline values: CDR1 SGHNT, CDR2 YENEEA. The CDR3 spans 17 residues. The CDR3 is CAGSLVFSAGVSGELFF. The CDR3 nucleotides are TGTGCCGGCAGCTTAGTGTTCTCAGCAGGGGTTTCCGGGGAGCTGTTTTTT.

This clonotype was counted at least ten times. This chain joins TRBV7-9 and TRBJ2-1; D unresolved. This CDR3 has 13 residues. The germline V gene encodes CDR1 SEHNR and CDR2 FQNEAQ (reference sequence). Trimming removed 1 base from V and 8 bases from J, with 9 bases in between. CDR3 loop: CASSLGGEYEQFF. The CDR3 DNA is TGTGCCAGCAGCTTAGGTGGGGAATATGAGCAGTTCTTC.

About this clonotype itself: This may arise from a read error, as a much more abundant clone is one base away. The genes are TRBV3-1 and TRBJ2-1, with TRBD2 matching over 8 bases. Germline CDR1 LGHDT, CDR2 YNNKEL (reference sequence). This CDR3 spans 17 amino acids. The CDR3: CASSQRRSGSAYNEQSF. DNA of the CDR3: TGTGCCAGCAGCCAACGGAGAAGCGGGAGTGCCTACAATGAGCAGTCCTTC.